Below, 12 T cell receptor beta chains from the same sample are listed, as sequenced in a study of CD8 T cells in ankylosing spondylitis. TCRdb passed the 5' RACE reads through MiXCR, listing each CDR3 protein once. This sample carries approximately 220,000 distinct CDR3 sequences, around 25% of them seen once, and the ten largest clones take 5% to 7.5%. Sequences were obtained from blood, either unsorted or a sorted T cell fraction (not recorded which). The receptors come from a male donor with ankylosing spondylitis or in good health (not recorded which).

This clonotype has a count of ten or more. This chain uses TRBV12-3 or TRBV12-4 with TRBJ1-1, with TRBD1 as a possible D gene (6 bases). The CDR3 has 13 residues. The V end lost 6 bases, the J end lost 5 bases, and 13 bases lay between the germline ends. The DNA for the CDR3 is TGTGCCAGCAGAGGAACAGGGAATACTGAAGCTTTCTTT. The encoded protein is CASRGTGNTEAFF.

The CDR3, as DNA: TGCGCCAGCAGCTTGGTGTCAGGGAATCGCTATGGCTACACCTTC. Amino acids: CASSLVSGNRYGYTF. The chain links TRBV5-1 to TRBJ1-2; maybe TRBD1 (5 bases). The CDR3 extends over 15 amino acids. The ends were cut back, 0 bases at V and 4 bases at J, with 13 bases in the middle. From germline, CDR1 is SGHRS and CDR2 YFSETQ.

This clonotype came up a few times. The V gene is TRBV20-1, the J gene TRBJ2-1, with 7 bases fitting TRBD1. The germline V gene has CDR1 DFQATT and CDR2 SNEGSKA (reference sequence). The CDR3 is 14 residues long. V lost 3 bases and J lost 2; bases outside the gene matches: 4. The CDR3 nucleotides read TGCAGTGCTAGGACAGGGCTGGCCTACAATGAGCAGTTCTTC. This encodes CSARTGLAYNEQFF.

This clonotype was counted once. The gene calls are TRBV20-1 and TRBJ2-7, with TRBD2 as a possible D gene (6 bases). The CDR3 sequence is 11 residues long. V lost 5 bases and J 10 bases, leaving 15 bases between the germline ends. Germline CDR1 reads DFQATT; CDR2 reads SNEGSKA (reference sequence). The CDR3 protein is CSAQTSSSQYF. In nucleotides, the CDR3 is TGCAGTGCTCAGACTAGTTCATCACAGTACTTC.

This clonotype was seen a handful of times. This sequence joins TRBV20-1 and TRBJ2-1; D might be TRBD1 (5 bases). The CDR3 covers 14 residues. The V gene's germline CDR1 is DFQATT and CDR2 SNEGSKA (reference sequence). Trimming cost V 8 bases and J 0 bases, with 14 bases left between them. The CDR3 DNA reads TGCAGTAATTACAGGACCAGCTCCTACAATGAGCAGTTCTTC. Translating it yields CSNYRTSSYNEQFF.

CDR3 DNA: TGCAGTGCTAAGACAGGTCCAGAGCAGTACTTC. Its translation: CSAKTGPEQYF. This chain joins TRBV20-1 and TRBJ2-7; maybe TRBD1 (6 bases). CDR3 length equals 11 residues. Germline CDR1 DFQATT, CDR2 SNEGSKA (reference sequence). V lost 4 bases and J lost 7, with 11 bases in between.

This chain connects TRBV11-3 to TRBJ2-3, with D hard to call. The CDR3 contains 15 residues. Trimming took off 0 bases at V and 3 bases at J, with 10 bases between the two ends. Germline V gene data show CDR1 as SGHNT and CDR2 as YENEEA. In DNA form, the CDR3 reads TGTGCCAGCAGCTTAGATGCCGCCAGGACAGATACGCAGTATTTT. As protein: CASSLDAARTDTQYF.

This clonotype showed up just a few times. The gene calls are TRBV10-3 and TRBJ2-2; 7 bases are shared with TRBD2. CDR1 ENHRY and CDR2 SYGVKD come from the germline V gene. V lost 7 bases and J lost 2; bases outside the gene matches: 4. The CDR3 is made up of 14 amino acids. CDR3 nucleotides: TGTGCCATCAATCCTAGCGGAAACACCGGGGAGCTGTTTTTT. It translates to CAINPSGNTGELFF.

This sequence joins TRBV5-5 and TRBJ2-6; D call uncertain. V lost 1 base, J lost 0 bases, and 11 bases lay in between. CDR3 length: 17 amino acids. Germline loops: CDR1 SGHKS, CDR2 YYEKEE (reference sequence). The CDR3: CASSLILGLSGANVLTF. The CDR3 DNA sequence: TGTGCCAGCAGCTTGATTTTAGGTCTCTCTGGGGCCAACGTCCTGACTTTC.

This clonotype has a count of ten or more. J is TRBJ2-7 and V is TRBV5-5; 9 bases are shared with TRBD1. The length of the CDR3 is 14 residues. Germline V gene lookup returns CDR1 SGHKS and CDR2 YYEKEE (reference sequence). Trimming took 1 base from V and 2 from J; bases not matched to a gene: 1. In nucleotides, the CDR3 is TGTGCCAGCAGCTTGAGGGACAGGGCCTACGAGCAGTACTTC. Residues: CASSLRDRAYEQYF.

The rearrangement uses TRBV20-1 and TRBJ2-1; no reliable D call. The CDR3 is 15 amino acids. Germline CDR1 and CDR2: DFQATT and SNEGSKA (reference sequence). V lost 0 bases and J 10 bases, leaving 19 bases between the germline ends. The CDR3 DNA reads TGCAGTGCTAGAGATTGGGTTGTCGAGCGAAGCGAGCAGTTCTTC. It codes for CSARDWVVERSEQFF.

V usage is TRBV6-2 or TRBV6-3 and J usage is TRBJ1-5; D is possibly TRBD1 (5 bases). This CDR3 is 14 amino acids long. Germline loops: CDR1 MNHEY, CDR2 SVGEGT. Trimming removed 7 bases at V and 7 bases at J, with 17 bases between. The CDR3 here is CASIPGQGVQPQHF. CDR3 coding DNA: TGTGCCAGCATTCCAGGGCAGGGCGTGCAGCCCCAGCATTTT.